The 11 T cell receptor beta chains below all came from one sample that was sequenced in a study of type 1 and type 2 diabetes patients. The PCR template was genomic DNA. Multiplex PCR with 30 forward and 13 reverse primers amplified the TCR beta CDR3. TCRdb passed the multiplex PCR reads through MiXCR, listing each CDR3 protein once. This sample has some 250,000 distinct CDR3 sequences, with around 47% found just once. The sample was peripheral blood mononuclear cells (PBMCs). These receptors originate from a young man with type 2 diabetes.

CDR3 sequence: CASSPSRAGGPYEQYF. The CDR3 DNA reads TGTGCCAGCAGCCCCTCGCGGGCAGGCGGGCCCTACGAGCAGTACTTC. This sequence joins TRBV9 and TRBJ2-7, with D possibly matching TRBD2 (5 bases). Trimming removed 4 bases at V and 2 bases at J, with 19 bases between. The CDR3 runs to 16 residues. Germline assignment: CDR1 SGDLS and CDR2 YYNGEE.

This clonotype was recorded a few times. CDR3 nucleotide sequence: TGCGCCAGCAGCTTGTGGACAGGGAGGGCTGGGACCCAGTACTTC. Encoded protein: CASSLWTGRAGTQYF. This chain joins TRBV5-1 and TRBJ2-5; maybe TRBD1 (8 bases). V dropped 1 base and J dropped 7 bases, with 17 bases sitting between them. Germline CDR1 reads SGHRS; CDR2 reads YFSETQ. This CDR3 has 15 amino acids.

This chain joins TRBV29-1 and TRBJ1-1; TRBD1 aligns across 10 bases. There are 14 residues in the CDR3. From germline, CDR1 is SQVTM and CDR2 ANQGSEA. After removal of 6 bases from V and 8 bases from J, the junction contained 12 bases not matched to a gene. CDR3 in amino acids: CSVIAGQGSSEAFF. CDR3 coding DNA: TGCAGCGTCATCGCGGGACAGGGGTCATCCGAAGCTTTCTTT. The full variable domain, completed using reference TRBV29-1 and TRBJ1-1, is SAVISQKPSRDICQRGTSLTIQCQVDSQVTMMFWYRQQPGQSLTLIATANQGSEATYESGFVIDKFPISRPNLTFSTLTVSNMSPEDSSIYLCSVIAGQGSSEAFFGQGTRLTVV.

The chain joins TRBV9 to TRBJ2-6; no firm D call. V lost 4 bases and J 1 base, leaving 9 bases between the germline ends. Per germline, CDR1 SGDLS and CDR2 YYNGEE. The CDR3 sequence is 15 residues long. The chain's CDR3 is CASSLTPSGANVLTF. CDR3 DNA: TGTGCCAGCAGCCTCACACCGTCTGGGGCCAACGTCCTGACTTTC.

The J gene is TRBJ2-7, the V gene TRBV7-3; 7 nucleotides align to TRBD2. The germline V gene has CDR1 SGHTA and CDR2 FQGTGA. V shed 5 bases and J 6 bases; nucleotides not matched to a gene: 7. This CDR3 region has 13 residues. The CDR3 coding sequence is TGTGCCAGCAGCCAATGGGGGGGGAGCGAGCAGTACTTC. This encodes CASSQWGGSEQYF.

This clonotype appeared many times. The chain combines TRBV28 with TRBJ1-2; TRBD1 matches 7 bases. The CDR3 covers 13 residues. J lost 7 bases, V lost 6 bases, and 8 bases had no gene match. Looked up from germline, CDR1 is MDHEN and CDR2 is SYDVKM. Written as DNA, the CDR3 is TGTGCCAGCAGGGCGACAGGGAACGGTGGCTACACCTTC. This codes for CASRATGNGGYTF.

This clonotype was picked up a small number of times. V is TRBV29-1 and J is TRBJ2-7; TRBD1 matches at 8 bases. Germline lookup yields CDR1 SQVTM and CDR2 ANQGSEA. This CDR3 is 15 amino acids long. J gave up 3 bases and V 8 bases, and 15 bases lay outside the gene matches. The CDR3 here is CSTTKGQGDYYEQYF. The CDR3 DNA is TGCAGCACGACGAAAGGACAGGGCGATTACTACGAGCAGTACTTC.

This clonotype was recorded a few times. Here the CDR3 reads CASSSGGVLNEQFF. The CDR3 bases are TGCGCCAGCTCCTCCGGGGGGGTATTGAATGAGCAGTTCTTC. V and J are TRBV5-1 and TRBJ2-1; 8 nucleotides agree with TRBD2. This CDR3 has 14 amino acids. Trimming cost V 7 bases and J 7 bases; bases outside gene matches: 10. Germline V gene sequence: CDR1 SGHRS, CDR2 YFSETQ.

This rearrangement joins TRBV5-1 to TRBJ1-1; the D is unclear. The V end was cut by 0 bases, the J end by 4 bases, with 13 bases between. CDR3 length: 15 residues. The V gene's germline CDR1 is SGHRS and CDR2 YFSETQ. Here the CDR3 reads CASSLGAGLGTEAFF. CDR3 nucleotide sequence: TGCGCCAGCAGCTTGGGGGCCGGGTTGGGCACTGAAGCTTTCTTT. The variable domain in full, completed from reference TRBV5-1 and TRBJ1-1, reads KAGVTQTPRYLIKTRGQQVTLSCSPISGHRSVSWYQQTPGQGLQFLFEYFSETQRNKGNFPGRFSGRQFSNSRSEMNVSTLELGDSALYLCASSLGAGLGTEAFFGQGTRLTVV.

This sequence joins TRBV28 and TRBJ1-1; unclear D gene. Trimming shortened V by 7 bases and J by 5 bases, and 8 bases separated the two germline ends. From germline, CDR1 is MDHEN and CDR2 SYDVKM. This CDR3 comprises 11 residues. CDR3 DNA: TGTGCCAGCATCCGAGGAACTGAAGCTTTCTTT. The encoded protein is CASIRGTEAFF.

This clonotype was observed a handful of times. V and J are TRBV20-1 and TRBJ2-7; weak D call: TRBD2 (5 bases). The length of the CDR3 is 12 residues. Per germline, CDR1 DFQATT and CDR2 SNEGSKA (reference sequence). V was trimmed by 8 bases and J by 3 bases, leaving 14 bases between them. CDR3 in amino acids: CSWVRGLYEQYF. In nucleotides, the CDR3 is TGCAGTTGGGTCCGCGGACTCTACGAGCAGTACTTC.